This record concerns one TCR beta chain sequence. This sample stems from a study of blood T cell repertoires in COVID-19. Study background: COVID-19 samples from acute and convalescent phases originated in the United States, Italy and Spain.

Clones were read by immunoSEQ multiplex PCR, and TCRdb kept only the in-frame ones, dropping some. The sample records over 110,000 clones, about 87% being singletons. The CDR3 spans 17 residues. From germline, CDR1 is SGHTA and CDR2 FQGNSA. Trimming removed 5 bases from V and 3 bases from J; junction bases left unmatched: 10. The chain uses TRBV7-2 and TRBJ1-4; 9 bases map to TRBD1. Sequencing was carried out using peripheral blood. The sequence came from a human donor in a cohort sampled during active COVID-19. Written as DNA, the CDR3 is TGTGCCAGCAGCCTGGGACAGGGAAGGGGAGCTAATGAAAAACTGTTTTTT. As protein: CASSLGQGRGANEKLFF.